This T cell receptor (beta chain) is drawn from a study of shared clonotypes between healthy human individuals. CD45RO-negative, CCR7-positively selected cells formed the naive CD8 fraction, excluding terminally differentiated effector memory CD45RA+ cells. This clone was picked up a small number of times. The CDR3 covers 16 residues. In germline, CDR1 is MGHRA, CDR2 YSYEKL. Trimming shortened V by 0 bases and J by 0 bases, and 9 bases separated the two germline ends. Method: immunoSEQ multiplex PCR; TCRdb's copy keeps in-frame clones and lacks some. The data hold some 2 million clones, with about 95% observed a single time.

The clonotype was recovered from a man aged 18 to 29 in good health. The J gene is TRBJ1-3, the V gene TRBV4-1; D ambiguous. Sequenced sample: naive CD8+ T cells sorted from blood. CDR3 nucleotides: TGCGCCAGCAGCCAAGAGTCGGCATACTCTGGAAACACCATATATTTT. Its protein product is CASSQESAYSGNTIYF.